The 16 T cell receptor beta chains reported below all come from one sample, sequenced in a study of T cell repertoires in cytomegalovirus infection. TCRdb re-derived calls from the reads in MiXCR, one entry per CDR3 protein. The data hold 290,000 or so distinct CDR3 sequences, with around 9.6% observed a single time. Sequences were obtained from PBMCs. These receptors all come from a human donor in good health (CMV status not recorded). Some clones in this sample may be carry-over from other donors' samples.

This clonotype was recorded many times. This chain joins TRBV7-8 and TRBJ2-1; D perhaps matches TRBD2 (7 bases). Trimming removed 6 bases from V and 0 bases from J, with 24 bases in between. There are 19 residues in the CDR3. Germline CDR1 is SGHVS and CDR2 is FQNEAQ. The CDR3: CASRTKKGRGGASYNEQFF. The CDR3 nucleotides are TGTGCCAGCAGGACTAAGAAGGGAAGGGGGGGGGCCTCCTACAATGAGCAGTTCTTC.

This clonotype was seen at least ten times. V and J are TRBV7-8 and TRBJ1-6; D is uncertain. CDR3 length equals 15 residues. Germline V lookup: CDR1 SGHVS, CDR2 FQNEAQ. The V end lost 3 bases, the J end lost 8 bases, and 14 bases lay between the germline ends. Written as DNA, the CDR3 is TGTGCCAGCAGCTTGACCTCTCCCGCATATTCACCCCTCCACTTT. Translating gives CASSLTSPAYSPLHF.

Note on this clonotype: A much larger clone sits a single nucleotide away, making a read error possible. V gene TRBV29-1 combines with J gene TRBJ1-4; 7 bases line up with TRBD1. The CDR3 is made up of 14 amino acids. The junction had 9 bases not matched to a gene; V was cut back by 8 bases and J by 3 bases. Per germline, CDR1 SQVTM and CDR2 ANQGSEA. The CDR3 nucleotides are TGCAGCACCTTATTAGGGACAGCTAATGAAAAACTGTTTTTT. Amino acids: CSTLLGTANEKLFF.

This clonotype appeared many times. The V call is TRBV2, the J call TRBJ2-7; D might be TRBD1 (5 bases). Trimming left V 7 bases short and J 6 bases short, with 19 bases between. The CDR3 is 14 residues long. Germline V gene sequence: CDR1 SNHLY, CDR2 FYNNEI. CDR3 DNA: TGTGCCAGCATTCATAGGGGCGGTTCGGTCGAGCAGTACTTC. Encoded protein: CASIHRGGSVEQYF.

This clonotype was counted ten times or more. The DNA for the CDR3 is TGTGCCAGTCGGACAGGGGATAGCAATCAGCCCCAGCATTTT. It yields the protein CASRTGDSNQPQHF. The chain is built from TRBV28 and TRBJ1-5, with 9 bases matching TRBD1. The CDR3 is made up of 14 amino acids. The V gene end was trimmed by 9 bases and the J gene end by 0 bases; junction bases not matched to a gene: 3. Germline V gene sequence: CDR1 MDHEN, CDR2 SYDVKM.

V and J are TRBV19 and TRBJ2-2; D remains unclear. Trimming left V 5 bases short and J 4 bases short, with 11 bases between. This CDR3 is 14 amino acids long. CDR1 LNHDA and CDR2 SQIVND come from the germline V gene (reference sequence). CDR3 bases: TGTGCCAGTAGTGGCTGGAGACCCACCGGGGAGCTGTTTTTT. Translating it yields CASSGWRPTGELFF. The whole variable domain, remainder taken from reference TRBV19 and TRBJ2-2, is DGGITQSPKYLFRKEGQNVTLSCEQNLNHDAMYWYRQDPGQGLRLIYYSQIVNDFQKGDIAEGYSVSREKKESFPLTVTSAQKNPTAFYLCASSGWRPTGELFFGEGSRLTVL.

The CDR3 nucleotides read TGTGCCAGCAGGCTATACTCGACAGTGAACACTGAAGCTTTCTTT. This codes for CASRLYSTVNTEAFF. The chain joins TRBV28 to TRBJ1-1; possible D gene TRBD1, 5 bases. Trimming stripped 6 bases from V and 0 bases from J, with 14 bases between. Germline V gene data show CDR1 as MDHEN and CDR2 as SYDVKM. The CDR3 runs to 15 residues.

This clonotype was seen repeatedly, ten times or more. The chain uses TRBV12-3 or TRBV12-4 and TRBJ2-1; D possibly matches TRBD1 or TRBD2 (5 bases each). The V end was cut by 7 bases, the J end by 4 bases, with 14 bases between. The CDR3 is 14 amino acids. In nucleotides, the CDR3 is TGTGCCAGCAACCTTCCGGGACCGTACAATGAGCAGTTCTTC. Translating it yields CASNLPGPYNEQFF.

This clonotype turned up a few times. The rearrangement uses TRBV12-5 and TRBJ2-2; D is unclear. Germline V lookup: CDR1 LGHNT, CDR2 FRNRAP. Between the trimmed V and J ends, which lost 1 base and 1 base, there was a span of 10 bases. The CDR3 contains 16 residues. The CDR3 region is CASGLAPDWNTGELFF. The CDR3 DNA sequence: TGTGCTAGTGGTTTGGCGCCCGACTGGAACACCGGGGAGCTGTTTTTT. Full variable domain (remainder filled in from reference TRBV12-5 and TRBJ2-2): DARVTQTPRHKVTEMGQEVTMRCQPILGHNTVFWYRQTMMQGLELLAYFRNRAPLDDSGMPKDRFSAEMPDATLATLKIQPSEPRDSAVYFCASGLAPDWNTGELFFGEGSRLTVL.

This clonotype was seen a handful of times. The J gene is TRBJ2-2, the V gene TRBV5-6; tentative D call: TRBD2 (5 bases). The CDR3 has 17 residues. Per the germline V gene, CDR1 is SGHDT and CDR2 is YYEEEE. Trimming removed 1 base from V and 0 bases from J, with 13 bases in between. As DNA, the CDR3 is TGTGCCAGCAGCTTGCCAGAAGGAGGTGCGAACACCGGGGAGCTGTTTTTT. Amino acid sequence: CASSLPEGGANTGELFF.

This clonotype was seen repeatedly, ten times or more. For the CDR3, the DNA is TGTGCCAGCAGCAACAACTACCGGGACAGGGAGTTCTTC. Translated, it gives CASSNNYRDREFF. The chain links TRBV5-5 to TRBJ2-1; 9 bases match TRBD1. Germline assignment: CDR1 SGHKS and CDR2 YYEKEE (reference sequence). The CDR3 length is 13 residues. Germline trimming cut 4 bases from V and 14 bases from J; bases unmatched to any gene: 10.

Ten or more counts support this clonotype. The chain employs TRBV6-2 or TRBV6-3 and TRBJ1-5; D not resolved. The V end was cut by 4 bases, the J end by 4 bases, with 14 bases between. The V gene's germline CDR1 is MNHEY and CDR2 SVGEGT. There are 15 residues in the CDR3. The CDR3 DNA reads TGTGCCAGCAGTTTGTCAGGTTTGGGAAATCAGCCCCAGCATTTT. Its translation: CASSLSGLGNQPQHF.

This clonotype was seen a handful of times. The chain employs TRBV20-1 and TRBJ1-5; D is ambiguous. Trimming removed 6 bases from V and 1 base from J, with 22 bases in between. Germline V gene lookup returns CDR1 DFQATT and CDR2 SNEGSKA (reference sequence). The CDR3 extends over 17 amino acids. The CDR3 coding sequence is TGCAGTGCCACGAGGCAGGAACTCGGGTTGAGCAATCAGCCCCAGCATTTT. This translates into CSATRQELGLSNQPQHF.

This chain links TRBV20-1 with TRBJ2-3; tentatively, D is TRBD2 (5 bases). The CDR3 runs 15 residues. V was cut by 6 bases and J by 0 bases, with 16 bases left in between. Germline V gene data show CDR1 as DFQATT and CDR2 as SNEGSKA (reference sequence). The CDR3 loop reads CSASSGRTSTDTQYF. The CDR3 DNA is TGCAGTGCCAGCTCTGGGCGGACTAGCACAGATACGCAGTATTTT.

The chain joins TRBV2 to TRBJ2-4; D is unresolved. Trimming left V 7 bases short and J 6 bases short, with 10 bases between. The CDR3 runs to 12 residues. From germline, CDR1 is SNHLY and CDR2 FYNNEI. This CDR3 is CASKFSGNIQYF. CDR3 DNA: TGTGCCAGCAAATTTTCAGGAAACATTCAGTACTTC.

This clonotype was counted many times. V usage is TRBV19 and J usage is TRBJ2-3; 8 nucleotides align to TRBD1. CDR1 and CDR2 (germline): LNHDA, SQIVND (reference sequence). J lost 0 bases, V lost 1 base, and 0 bases had no gene match. The CDR3 length is 15 residues. CDR3 sequence (DNA): TGTGCCAGTAGTATAGGACAGGGGAGCACAGATACGCAGTATTTT. Residues: CASSIGQGSTDTQYF.